This T cell receptor (beta chain) was profiled in a study of blood T cells in healthy people across ages. Study results and limitations: Relative to aged donors, long-lived donors carried more naive CD4+ cells and displayed higher diversity. Across the age range, TCR beta diversity per million T cells fell in a roughly linear way.

Next came a second PCR, run for roughly 7 to 12 cycles, which used a sample-barcoded 5' primer along with a J-beta primer mix. Every cDNA molecule carried a tag from a template-switch adaptor bearing 12 random nucleotides. Each CDR3 protein is one row after TCRdb ran MiXCR on the 5' RACE reads. The data show around 650,000 distinct CDR3 sequences, 32% seen once. V was trimmed by 5 bases and J by 3 bases, leaving 14 bases between them. Germline assignment: CDR1 SGHTA and CDR2 FQGNSA. The CDR3 runs to 14 residues. This clonotype was seen ten or more times. Its antigen is currently unknown. Staff drew 8 to 10 milliliters of peripheral blood from each donor.

The chain couples TRBV7-2 to TRBJ2-7; D ambiguous. The sample was blood. The receptor was isolated from an elderly woman in good health. The CDR3 DNA is TGTGCCAGCAGCCAAGGTAGATTCAACTACGAGCAGTACTTC. This codes for CASSQGRFNYEQYF.